Listed below are T cell receptor beta chains from one sample, sequenced in a study of shared clonotypes between healthy human individuals. Profiling relied on immunoSEQ multiplex PCR, and the TCRdb table lists in-frame clones only, not all of them. The table lists about 2.3 million clones, 85% to 95% of them singletons. Sequencing was carried out using naive CD4+ T cells from PBMCs. The receptor set was obtained from a man aged 18 to 35 in good health. Some clones in this sample may be carry-over from other donors' samples. Both conserved end residues are part of each CDR3. Fields, in order: D gene, J gene, V gene, clone size, CDR3 DNA, CDR3 protein. A D gene is named only where the DNA matches it firmly. Clone sizes are given selectively: once, few, many, or a class where the clone is expanded.

TRBD1 TRBJ2-7 TRBV6-1 few TGTGCCAGCAGTACTGACAGGGAACGCACCTACGAGCAGTACTTC CASSTDRERTYEQYF
NA TRBJ1-5 TRBV5-8 few TGTGCCAGCAGCTTGGTTATGGGGGTAAACAATCAGCCCCAGCATTTT CASSLVMGVNNQPQHF
NA TRBJ1-1 TRBV7-9 NA TGTGCCAGCAGCCCGACTGTGAACACTGAAGCTTTCTTT CASSPTVNTEAFF
NA TRBJ2-7 TRBV15 NA TGTGCCCGCAGGGTCGGCTACGAGCAGTACTTC CARRVGYEQYF
NA TRBJ2-3 TRBV7-3 NA TGTGCCAGCAGCCAGGGGTTTGCAGATACGCAGTATTTT CASSQGFADTQYF
TRBD2 TRBJ2-1 TRBV10-3 NA TGTGCCATCAGACATAGTAGCGGGTACAATGAGCAGTTCTTC CAIRHSSGYNEQFF
TRBD2 TRBJ2-1 TRBV14 NA TGTGCCAGCAGCCAAGATCCGGGACTAGCGGACAATGAGCAGTTCTTC CASSQDPGLADNEQFF
NA TRBJ2-7 TRBV6-1 NA TGTGCCAGCATTTCGACTGGATTAAACTACGAGCAGTACTTC CASISTGLNYEQYF
NA TRBJ2-5 TRBV13 NA TGTGCCAGCAGCGATTTGGGGCAGGAGGGCGCGGAGACCCAGTACTTC CASSDLGQEGAETQYF
NA TRBJ2-4 TRBV5-1 NA TGCGCCAGCAGCTCTACCGGGGTTCAGTACTTC CASSSTGVQYF